This entry lists 26 T cell receptor beta chains sequenced from one sample in a study of cytomegalovirus exposure and HLA in healthy donors (dated by TCRdb to the late 2010s). Library generation was performed with the immunoSEQ multiplex PCR assay. The multiplex PCR relied on a mix of 60 forward primers for TCR Vbeta segments and 13 reverse primers for TCR Jbeta segments. TCRdb carries this immuneACCESS record with in-frame sequences only. Its versions omit some clonotypes, under half of them owing to an unresolved V gene in the studies checked, with the rest unexplained. The sample table includes 77,000 or so clones. Roughly 4.8% of the sample comes from the top ten. The sample was PBMCs. Receptors originate from a man aged 30 to 45 in good health and CMV-seronegative.

This chain connects TRBV7-9 to TRBJ2-1; 9 nucleotides align to TRBD2. Germline CDR1 is SEHNR and CDR2 is FQNEAQ (reference sequence). V was pared by 1 base and J by 8 bases, with 6 bases of the junction left unmatched. The CDR3 has 15 amino acids. The CDR3 nucleotides read TGTGCCAGCAGCTTAGTGGTTAGCGGGAGAGATGAGCAGTTCTTC. Its translation is CASSLVVSGRDEQFF.

The rearrangement joins TRBV6-6 to TRBJ2-3; D is possibly TRBD1 (6 bases). V lost 7 bases to trimming and J lost 0 bases, with 11 bases between them. Germline V gene lookup returns CDR1 MNHNY and CDR2 SVGAGI (reference sequence). The CDR3 has 14 residues. CDR3 loop: CASKRTVSTDTQYF. DNA for the CDR3: TGTGCCAGCAAAAGGACAGTAAGCACAGATACGCAGTATTTT.

This chain links TRBV5-1 with TRBJ2-7; 8 bases align to TRBD2. CDR1 is SGHRS and CDR2 is YFSETQ in the germline V gene. The ends lost 0 bases at V and 7 bases at J; junction bases unmatched: 9. The CDR3 is 15 residues long. The CDR3 DNA reads TGCGCCAGCAGCTTGGCCGGGGGGGCCGTGGGGGAGCAGTACTTC. Protein product: CASSLAGGAVGEQYF.

The gene calls are TRBV2 and TRBJ1-5, with D possibly matching TRBD1 (6 bases). CDR1 SNHLY and CDR2 FYNNEI come from the germline V gene. CDR3 length: 20 residues. V shed 3 bases and J shed 1 base, with 25 bases lying between them. Here the CDR3 reads CASSEDPYKEQGRSNQPQHF. The DNA for the CDR3 is TGTGCCAGCAGTGAGGACCCATACAAAGAACAGGGAAGGAGCAATCAGCCCCAGCATTTT.

The chain joins TRBV7-9 to TRBJ2-7; no firm D call. The CDR3 runs 14 residues. The V gene's germline CDR1 is SEHNR and CDR2 FQNEAQ (reference sequence). The ends were cut back, 2 bases at V and 2 bases at J, with 10 bases in the middle. The CDR3 sequence: CASSLYGATYEQYF. In DNA, the CDR3 is TGTGCCAGCAGCTTATATGGAGCGACCTACGAGCAGTACTTC.

The chain recombines TRBV19 with TRBJ2-7, with 10 positions matching TRBD1. V shed 5 bases and J 3 bases; nucleotides not matched to a gene: 7. Germline V gives CDR1 LNHDA, CDR2 SQIVND (reference sequence). The CDR3 is 15 residues long. The CDR3 bases are TGTGCCAGTAGTGTTGGGACAGGGGACGGCTACGAGCAGTACTTC. Translation: CASSVGTGDGYEQYF.

The J gene is TRBJ2-7, the V gene TRBV19; 9 bases are shared with TRBD2. Germline V gene data show CDR1 as LNHDA and CDR2 as SQIVND (reference sequence). The CDR3 spans 15 residues. Losses at the gene ends were 10 bases for V and 1 base for J; bases not matched to a gene: 11. CDR3 sequence reads: CATSRGGPLSYEQYF. CDR3 DNA: TGTGCCACCTCGCGGGGGGGGCCTCTTTCCTACGAGCAGTACTTC.

V usage is TRBV28 and J usage is TRBJ1-1, with D perhaps TRBD1 (5 bases). Trimming left V 4 bases short and J 4 bases short, with 13 bases between. CDR1 MDHEN and CDR2 SYDVKM come from the germline V gene. This CDR3 region has 14 residues. CDR3 sequence reads: CASSYPGEATEAFF. DNA for the CDR3: TGTGCCAGCAGTTACCCGGGGGAGGCCACTGAAGCTTTCTTT.

This rearrangement joins TRBV2 to TRBJ2-3, with 14 nucleotides matching TRBD2. J gave up 6 bases and V 7 bases, and 6 bases lay outside the gene matches. The CDR3 is 15 residues long. From germline, CDR1 is SNHLY and CDR2 FYNNEI. CDR3 nucleotides: TGTGCCAGCATCGGACTAGCGGGGGGCAGGGATACGCAGTATTTT. Protein: CASIGLAGGRDTQYF.

Remarks on this clone: At the DNA level, this CDR3 is encoded by other sequences in the same sample as well. V is TRBV7-3 and J is TRBJ2-5, with D unclear. The CDR3 runs to 13 residues. Germline-derived CDR1 and CDR2 are SGHTA and FQGTGA. Trimming removed 2 bases at V and 5 bases at J, with 9 bases between. The CDR3 region is CASSLSVGETQYF. The CDR3 bases are TGTGCCAGCAGCTTATCCGTGGGCGAGACCCAGTACTTC.

This chain uses TRBV7-9 with TRBJ1-2, with 9 bases fitting TRBD1. The germline CDR1 and CDR2 sequences are SEHNR and FQNEAQ (reference sequence). V shed 3 bases, J shed 7 bases, and the junction held 6 bases outside the gene matches. The CDR3 length is 14 residues. In DNA, the CDR3 is TGTGCCAGCAGCTTGACAGGGGGGATTGGTGGCTACACCTTC. It codes for CASSLTGGIGGYTF.

The rearrangement links TRBV28 to TRBJ2-7, with D possibly TRBD1 on 5 matching bases. Per germline, CDR1 MDHEN and CDR2 SYDVKM. The germline V and J ends were trimmed by 6 bases and 3 bases, with 9 bases remaining between them. CDR3 length: 12 amino acids. The CDR3 here is CASSSDSYEQYF. The CDR3 coding sequence is TGTGCCAGCAGCTCCGACAGCTACGAGCAGTACTTC.

CDR3 nucleotides: TGTGCCAGCAGCTCTCCCAGCGGGAGGAAGAATAATGAGCAGTTCTTC. The encoded protein is CASSSPSGRKNNEQFF. The V call is TRBV7-9, the J call TRBJ2-1, with TRBD2 matching 9 bases. Germline loops: CDR1 SEHNR, CDR2 FQNEAQ (reference sequence). This CDR3 spans 16 amino acids. V dropped 4 bases and J dropped 7; count of bases not matched to a gene: 11.

The V gene is TRBV9, the J gene TRBJ2-7, with a possible D match to TRBD2 (5 bases). Deletions cut 4 bases from V and 3 bases from J, with 11 bases between. Germline assignment: CDR1 SGDLS and CDR2 YYNGEE. CDR3 length equals 13 residues. This CDR3 is CASSPHEGYEQYF. The CDR3, as DNA: TGTGCCAGCAGCCCCCACGAGGGCTACGAGCAGTACTTC. Full variable domain (rest looked up from reference TRBV9 and TRBJ2-7): DSGVTQTPKHLITATGQRVTLRCSPRSGDLSVYWYQQSLDQGLQFLIQYYNGEERAKGNILERFSAQQFPDLHSELNLSSLELGDSALYFCASSPHEGYEQYFGPGTRLTVT.

The chain links TRBV19 to TRBJ2-3; D not certain. The CDR3 length is 10 residues. Germline assignment: CDR1 LNHDA and CDR2 SQIVND (reference sequence). V lost 7 bases and J 5 bases, leaving 4 bases between the germline ends. DNA of the CDR3: TGTGCCAGTACGGTAGATACGCAGTATTTT. Translation: CASTVDTQYF.

V usage is TRBV19 and J usage is TRBJ1-1; TRBD1 matches 8 bases. The CDR3 spans 14 residues. V lost 5 bases, J lost 1 base, and 3 bases stayed unmatched. CDR1 and CDR2 from the germline V gene are LNHDA and SQIVND (reference sequence). The CDR3 DNA follows: TGTGCCAGTAGTTCGACAGGGGCGAACACTGAAGCTTTCTTT. This translates into CASSSTGANTEAFF.

The chain combines TRBV5-4 with TRBJ1-5, with unresolved D. CDR3 size: 14 residues. Germline V lookup: CDR1 SGHNT, CDR2 YYREEE (reference sequence). V was shortened by 4 bases and J by 7 bases, with 15 bases between the two germline ends. CDR3 amino acids: CASSHRPEEQPQHF. CDR3 sequence (DNA): TGTGCCAGCAGCCACCGGCCCGAGGAACAGCCCCAGCATTTT. The complete variable domain, with remaining parts taken from reference TRBV5-4 and TRBJ1-5, reads ETGVTQSPTHLIKTRGQQVTLRCSSQSGHNTVSWYQQALGQGPQFIFQYYREEENGRGNFPPRFSGLQFPNYSSELNVNALELDDSALYLCASSHRPEEQPQHFGDGTRLSIL.

CDR3 in DNA: TGTGCCAGCAGCTACGGGACAGGGAAGTATTTT. This translates into CASSYGTGKYF. J is TRBJ2-3 and V is TRBV5-6; 9 positions match TRBD1. Losses at the gene ends were 3 bases for V and 13 bases for J; bases not matched to a gene: 3. The CDR3 runs to 11 residues. Germline V gene data show CDR1 as SGHDT and CDR2 as YYEEEE. Full variable domain (remainder filled in from reference TRBV5-6 and TRBJ2-3): DAGVTQSPTHLIKTRGQQVTLRCSPKSGHDTVSWYQQALGQGPQFIFQYYEEEERQRGNFPDRFSGHQFPNYSSELNVNALLLGDSALYLCASSYGTGKYFGPGTRLTVL.

CDR3 sequence (DNA): TGTGCCAGCAGTCCTGAGACCACAGGGCTTGGAAACACCATATATTTT. It specifies CASSPETTGLGNTIYF. The chain carries TRBV7-8 and TRBJ1-3; TRBD1 might be the D (6 bases). CDR3 length: 16 residues. Looked up from germline, CDR1 is SGHVS and CDR2 is FQNEAQ. The germline V and J ends were trimmed by 6 bases and 3 bases, with 18 bases remaining between them.

This sequence joins TRBV5-1 and TRBJ1-2; the D gene is possibly TRBD1 (6 bases). The CDR3 is 14 amino acids. The V end was cut by 0 bases, the J end by 4 bases, with 10 bases between. Germline values: CDR1 SGHRS, CDR2 YFSETQ. The CDR3 sequence is CASSLAGETYGYTF. CDR3 sequence (DNA): TGCGCCAGCAGCTTGGCAGGGGAGACCTATGGCTACACCTTC.

The chain is built from TRBV5-1 and TRBJ2-7; a possible D gene is TRBD2 (6 bases). Looked up from germline, CDR1 is SGHRS and CDR2 is YFSETQ. Trimming left V 0 bases short and J 2 bases short, with 6 bases between. The CDR3 length is 13 residues. CDR3: CASSLGRAYEQYF. The CDR3 DNA sequence: TGCGCCAGCAGCTTGGGGAGGGCCTACGAGCAGTACTTC.

V and J are TRBV29-1 and TRBJ1-5, with D hard to call. The V gene lost 1 base and the J gene lost 6 bases, with 7 bases spanning the gap. In germline, CDR1 is SQVTM, CDR2 ANQGSEA. The length of the CDR3 is 12 residues. In DNA form, the CDR3 reads TGCAGCGTTGAAGGGCGAGGTCAGCCCCAGCATTTT. Protein sequence: CSVEGRGQPQHF.

The gene calls are TRBV18 and TRBJ2-3; D gene unclear. This CDR3 region has 13 residues. Trimming pared 1 base from V and 10 bases from J, leaving 12 bases between. The germline V gene has CDR1 KGHSH and CDR2 LQKENI. The CDR3 DNA reads as TGTGCCAGCTCACCACAAATGGGCCAATCGCAGTATTTT. This encodes CASSPQMGQSQYF.

The chain joins TRBV9 to TRBJ2-3; D is possibly TRBD2 (6 bases). The length of the CDR3 is 14 residues. Germline lookup yields CDR1 SGDLS and CDR2 YYNGEE. The V gene lost 3 bases and the J gene lost 9 bases, with 17 bases spanning the gap. In nucleotides, the CDR3 is TGTGCCAGCAGCGACAGGACTATCGCAGGGACGCAGTATTTT. Its translation: CASSDRTIAGTQYF. Combining the CDR3 with reference TRBV9 and TRBJ2-3 gives the whole variable domain DSGVTQTPKHLITATGQRVTLRCSPRSGDLSVYWYQQSLDQGLQFLIQYYNGEERAKGNILERFSAQQFPDLHSELNLSSLELGDSALYFCASSDRTIAGTQYFGPGTRLTVL.

This chain uses TRBV5-4 with TRBJ2-7, with TRBD1 matching 9 bases. The CDR3 covers 15 residues. CDR1 is SGHNT and CDR2 is YYREEE in the germline V gene (reference sequence). J lost 6 bases, V lost 3 bases, and 10 bases had no gene match. DNA for the CDR3: TGTGCCAGCAGCTCACCGGGACAGGGAGGGTCCGAGCAGTACTTC. The encoded protein is CASSSPGQGGSEQYF.

This chain connects TRBV9 to TRBJ2-7, with D possibly matching TRBD1 (7 bases). This CDR3 spans 15 amino acids. CDR1 is SGDLS and CDR2 is YYNGEE in the germline V gene. The germline V and J ends were trimmed by 4 bases and 1 base, with 15 bases remaining between them. CDR3: CASSLRGTVSYEQYF. DNA of the CDR3: TGTGCCAGCAGCCTCCGGGGGACAGTTTCCTACGAGCAGTACTTC.